The source of this T cell receptor (beta chain) is a study of blood T cell repertoires in COVID-19. Whole-study context: Nucleic acid was either cDNA or gDNA, and it came from T cells, B-cell-depleted T cells, or PBMCs.

Data came from immunoSEQ multiplex PCR; TCRdb stores just in-frame clones and leaves some out. The data show roughly 310,000 clones, 90% seen once. The germline CDR1 and CDR2 sequences are KGHSH and LQKENI. V was shortened by 2 bases and J by 4 bases, with 17 bases between the two germline ends. The CDR3 contains 16 residues. Cohort placement rested on clinical history that participants reported themselves. Sequenced input: PBMCs or T cells enriched from blood (not recorded which). The sequence was collected from a man in his 60s who had recovered from COVID-19. V is TRBV18 and J is TRBJ1-1, with D maybe TRBD1 (6 bases). In nucleotides, the CDR3 is TGTGCCAGCTCACCAGATGGGGGGGCTTGGGGCACTGAAGCTTTCTTT. Translated, it gives CASSPDGGAWGTEAFF.